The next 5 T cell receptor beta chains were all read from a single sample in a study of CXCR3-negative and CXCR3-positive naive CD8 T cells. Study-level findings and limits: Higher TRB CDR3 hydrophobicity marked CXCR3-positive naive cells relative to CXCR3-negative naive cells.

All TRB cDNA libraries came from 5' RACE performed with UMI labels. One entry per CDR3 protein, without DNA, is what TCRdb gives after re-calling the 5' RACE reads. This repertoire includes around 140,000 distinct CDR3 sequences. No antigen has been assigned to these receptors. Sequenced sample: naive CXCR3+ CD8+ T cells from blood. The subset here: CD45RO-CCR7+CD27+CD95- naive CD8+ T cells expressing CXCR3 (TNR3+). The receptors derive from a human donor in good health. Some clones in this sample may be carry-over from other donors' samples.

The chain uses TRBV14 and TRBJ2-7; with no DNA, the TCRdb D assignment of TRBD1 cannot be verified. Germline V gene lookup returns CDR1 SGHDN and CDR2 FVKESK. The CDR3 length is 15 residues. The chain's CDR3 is CASSHGTGLAYEQYF.

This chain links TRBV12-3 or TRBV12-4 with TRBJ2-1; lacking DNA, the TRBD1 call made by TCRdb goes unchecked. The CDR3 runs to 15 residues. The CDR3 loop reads CASRDPAENYNEQFF.

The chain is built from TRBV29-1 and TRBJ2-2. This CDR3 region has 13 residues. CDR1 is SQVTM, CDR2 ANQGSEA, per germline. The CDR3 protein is CSGTSDQTGELFF.

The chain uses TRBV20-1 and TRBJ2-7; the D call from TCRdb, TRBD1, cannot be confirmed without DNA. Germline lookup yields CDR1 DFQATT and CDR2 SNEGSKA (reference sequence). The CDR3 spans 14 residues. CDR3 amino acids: CSAIDRGVSYEQYF.

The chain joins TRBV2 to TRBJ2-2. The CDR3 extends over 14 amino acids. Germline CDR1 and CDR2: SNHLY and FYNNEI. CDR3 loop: CASTGYVNTGELFF.